These 30 T cell receptor beta chains were all obtained from the same sample, sequenced in a study of blood T cell repertoires in COVID-19. TCRdb's copy holds only in-frame clones and misses some; the assay was immunoSEQ multiplex PCR. The profile shows tens of thousands of clones, 78% of them singletons. Sequenced material: peripheral blood. These receptors were taken from a human donor in a cohort sampled during active COVID-19.

CDR3 in DNA: TGTGCCAGCAGTGAAGTCTTCAGCTCTGGGGCCAACGTCCTGACTTTC. As protein: CASSEVFSSGANVLTF. The rearrangement joins TRBV25-1 to TRBJ2-6; D not resolved. Germline CDR1 and CDR2: MGHDK and SYGVNS. Deletions cut 2 bases from V and 0 bases from J, with 8 bases between. There are 16 residues in the CDR3.

The chain carries TRBV9 and TRBJ2-7; TRBD2 is a possible D gene (6 bases). V lost 0 bases and J lost 2, with 12 bases in between. The CDR3 contains 15 residues. The germline gives CDR1 SGDLS, CDR2 YYNGEE. CDR3 DNA: TGTGCCAGCAGCGTAGATAAGGGACTCGCCTACGAGCAGTACTTC. This sequence encodes CASSVDKGLAYEQYF.

This chain joins TRBV5-5 and TRBJ2-5, with 11 bases that match TRBD1. Germline CDR1 is SGHKS and CDR2 is YYEKEE (reference sequence). CDR3 length equals 15 residues. Trimming at V came to 5 bases and at J to 5 bases, leaving 8 bases not matched to a gene. The CDR3 nucleotides are TGTGCCAGCAGTGGACAGGGGGCGCGTGGGGAGACCCAGTACTTC. Encoded protein: CASSGQGARGETQYF.

The chain recombines TRBV5-4 with TRBJ2-1; 9 nucleotides align to TRBD2. V trimming: 3 bases; J trimming: 6 bases; junction bases outside the gene matches: 1. The CDR3 has 13 residues. The germline CDR1 and CDR2 sequences are SGHNT and YYREEE (reference sequence). The CDR3 DNA is TGTGCCAGCAGCTGGGGACTAGCCAATGAGCAGTTCTTC. Translating it yields CASSWGLANEQFF.

This chain uses TRBV14 with TRBJ1-1; TRBD1 matches 7 bases. The length of the CDR3 is 16 residues. The trim removed 4 bases at V and 3 bases at J, leaving 11 bases unmatched. CDR1 SGHDN and CDR2 FVKESK come from the germline V gene. The CDR3 sequence is CASSRLGGQVDTEAFF. The CDR3 DNA follows: TGTGCCAGCAGCCGTTTGGGAGGACAGGTGGACACTGAAGCTTTCTTT. The full variable domain, its missing parts supplied by reference TRBV14 and TRBJ1-1, is EAGVTQFPSHSVIEKGQTVTLRCDPISGHDNLYWYRRVMGKEIKFLLHFVKESKQDESGMPNNRFLAERTGGTYSTLKVQPAELEDSGVYFCASSRLGGQVDTEAFFGQGTRLTVV.

This chain joins TRBV5-8 and TRBJ2-3, with a possible D match to TRBD1 (5 bases). The CDR3 sequence is 12 residues long. The germline V and J ends were trimmed by 4 bases and 4 bases, with 7 bases remaining between them. Germline lookup yields CDR1 SGHTS and CDR2 YDEGEE. The CDR3 nucleotides read TGTGCCAGCAGCCCAGGGTCAGATACGCAGTATTTT. This codes for CASSPGSDTQYF.

The chain is built from TRBV27 and TRBJ2-1; no clear D. Germline CDR1 and CDR2: MNHEY and SMNVEV (reference sequence). Trimming stripped 0 bases from V and 7 bases from J, with 4 bases between. This CDR3 contains 12 residues. CDR3 bases: TGTGCCAGCAGTTTATCGAGGAATGAGCAGTTCTTC. The encoded protein is CASSLSRNEQFF.

V gene TRBV4-2 combines with J gene TRBJ1-2, with D possibly matching TRBD1 (6 bases). V lost 4 bases to trimming and J lost 8 bases, with 14 bases between them. Germline V gene lookup returns CDR1 LGHNA and CDR2 YNFKEQ. The CDR3 has 13 amino acids. This CDR3 reads CASSLTGYEGYTF. The CDR3 bases are TGTGCCAGCAGCCTCACAGGGTACGAAGGCTACACCTTC.

Notes on this clone: A read error may be the cause here, since a much bigger clone is one base away. Within the sample, other DNA sequences also encode this same CDR3. This rearrangement joins TRBV7-9 to TRBJ2-2, with a possible D match to TRBD1 (5 bases). The CDR3 sequence is 14 residues long. The germline V gene encodes CDR1 SEHNR and CDR2 FQNEAQ (reference sequence). Between the trimmed V and J ends, which lost 5 bases and 1 base, there was a span of 8 bases. The CDR3 loop reads CASSPTENTGELFF. Here the CDR3 DNA reads TGTGCCAGCAGCCCGACAGAGAACACCGGGGAGCTGTTTTTT.

The chain is built from TRBV7-2 and TRBJ2-1, with 8 bases fitting TRBD1. The CDR3 is 15 amino acids. The V segment lost 1 base and the J segment 6 bases; nucleotides outside the gene matches: 5. CDR1 is SGHTA, CDR2 FQGNSA, per germline. The CDR3 reads CASSLVAGGINEQFF. The CDR3 region has the DNA TGTGCCAGCAGCTTAGTGGCAGGGGGCATCAATGAGCAGTTCTTC.

CDR3 region: CAWTRYRDSGGYTF. Here the CDR3 DNA reads TGTGCCTGGACCCGATACCGGGACTCGGGTGGCTACACCTTC. The V and J genes are TRBV30 and TRBJ1-2; possible D gene TRBD1, 5 bases. Deletions cut 4 bases from V and 7 bases from J, with 19 bases between. The germline CDR1 and CDR2 sequences are GTSNPN and SVGIG (reference sequence). The CDR3 extends over 14 amino acids.

The CDR3, as DNA: TGTGCCAGCACCTCGGGGGAATCGGTTCACAATGAGCAGTTCTTC. Its protein product is CASTSGESVHNEQFF. The chain employs TRBV5-4 and TRBJ2-1; D possibly corresponds to TRBD2 (6 bases). The CDR3 length is 15 residues. Germline V lookup: CDR1 SGHNT, CDR2 YYREEE (reference sequence). With 6 bases removed from V and 5 bases from J, the gap between germline ends came to 18 bases.

V usage is TRBV27 and J usage is TRBJ2-3; tentatively, D is TRBD1 (6 bases). The CDR3 length is 17 residues. Germline lookup yields CDR1 MNHEY and CDR2 SMNVEV (reference sequence). The ends were cut back, 6 bases at V and 4 bases at J, with 23 bases in the middle. CDR3 nucleotides: TGTGCCAGCAGCGCCCCGTCGACAGGTTTCCTTCCAGATACGCAGTATTTT. It encodes CASSAPSTGFLPDTQYF.

The chain has TRBV5-4 and TRBJ2-1, with 14 bases fitting TRBD2. J gave up 3 bases and V 0 bases, and 5 bases lay outside the gene matches. Germline-derived CDR1 and CDR2 are SGHNT and YYREEE (reference sequence). The CDR3 is 18 residues long. Here the CDR3 reads CASSLEGLAGAHYNEQFF. The CDR3 DNA reads as TGTGCCAGCAGCTTGGAGGGACTAGCGGGAGCTCACTACAATGAGCAGTTCTTC.

V usage is TRBV12-3 or TRBV12-4 and J usage is TRBJ2-3; D unclear. This CDR3 region has 12 residues. V was cut by 2 bases and J by 6 bases, with 6 bases left in between. Here the CDR3 reads CASSLLMDTQYF. The CDR3 DNA sequence: TGTGCCAGCAGTTTATTAATGGATACGCAGTATTTT.

The rearrangement uses TRBV4-3 and TRBJ2-1; 9 bases are a match to TRBD2. Germline CDR1 and CDR2: LGHNA and YSLEER. After removal of 1 base from V and 3 bases from J, the junction contained 1 base not matched to a gene. The CDR3 loop spans 15 amino acids. CDR3 residues: CASSQASGNYNEQFF. CDR3 nucleotides: TGCGCCAGCAGCCAAGCTAGCGGGAACTACAATGAGCAGTTCTTC.

This clone was found many times. The CDR3 protein is CASSEEEGTGLYGYTF. The CDR3 region has the DNA TGTGCCAGCAGTGAAGAAGAAGGGACAGGGCTCTATGGCTACACCTTC. The chain carries TRBV6-1 and TRBJ1-2; TRBD1 agrees at 9 bases. Per the germline V gene, CDR1 is MNHNS and CDR2 is SASEGT. This CDR3 is 16 amino acids long. With V trimmed by 1 base and J by 4 bases, 7 bases remained unmatched.

The chain links TRBV7-9 to TRBJ2-4; 7 nucleotides match TRBD2. V trimming: 1 base; J trimming: 0 bases; junction bases outside the gene matches: 6. Germline assignment: CDR1 SEHNR and CDR2 FQNEAQ (reference sequence). This CDR3 has 17 amino acids. The CDR3 region is CASSLVRGELAKNIQYF. In DNA, the CDR3 is TGTGCCAGCAGCTTAGTTCGGGGGGAGTTAGCCAAAAACATTCAGTACTTC.

The V call is TRBV7-9, the J call TRBJ2-3; TRBD1 might be the D (6 bases). Germline assignment: CDR1 SEHNR and CDR2 FQNEAQ (reference sequence). The ends were cut back, 5 bases at V and 10 bases at J, with 16 bases in the middle. CDR3 length: 13 residues. The CDR3 bases are TGTGCCAGCAGCAACCAACCGGGACACCCGCAGTATTTT. This encodes CASSNQPGHPQYF.

The chain couples TRBV25-1 to TRBJ1-1; unclear D gene. This CDR3 is 15 amino acids long. CDR1 MGHDK and CDR2 SYGVNS come from the germline V gene. Between the trimmed V and J ends, which lost 1 base and 0 bases, there was a span of 9 bases. The CDR3 loop is CASSESPGLNTEAFF. The CDR3 bases are TGTGCCAGCAGTGAATCGCCAGGCTTGAACACTGAAGCTTTCTTT.

This chain uses TRBV19 with TRBJ2-6, with 8 bases fitting TRBD1. Germline CDR1 is LNHDA and CDR2 is SQIVND (reference sequence). The CDR3 has 17 residues. V lost 4 bases, J lost 4 bases, and 9 bases stayed unmatched. The CDR3 is CASSRRDRRTGANVLTF. CDR3 bases: TGTGCCAGTAGTAGACGGGACAGGAGGACCGGGGCCAACGTCCTGACTTTC.

The rearrangement links TRBV11-1 to TRBJ1-1, with TRBD1 matching over 8 bases. Germline V gene lookup returns CDR1 SGHAT and CDR2 FQDESV (reference sequence). Trimming took 5 bases from V and 8 from J; bases not matched to a gene: 7. This CDR3 is built from 13 residues. The CDR3 is CASSRTGGEEAFF. The CDR3 DNA sequence: TGTGCCAGCAGCAGAACAGGGGGTGAAGAAGCTTTCTTT.

The CDR3 bases are TGTGCCAGCTCTCCGGGACAGGGAGGAAACACCATATATTTT. Its translation is CASSPGQGGNTIYF. This chain uses TRBV2 with TRBJ1-3; 9 bases are shared with TRBD1. V was clipped by 8 bases and J by 4 bases; unmatched bases: 6. The CDR3 length is 14 residues. Per germline, CDR1 SNHLY and CDR2 FYNNEI.

The J gene is TRBJ1-1, the V gene TRBV12-3 or TRBV12-4; D perhaps matches TRBD1 (5 bases). V lost 3 bases to trimming and J lost 5 bases, with 10 bases between them. The CDR3 covers 13 residues. This CDR3 reads CASSFGGGTEAFF. The DNA of the CDR3 is TGTGCCAGCAGTTTCGGGGGAGGGACTGAAGCTTTCTTT.

Worth noting for this clone: The sample has other DNA sequences that encode this CDR3 too. The chain employs TRBV28 and TRBJ1-1; 8 bases are a match to TRBD1. Germline CDR1 reads MDHEN; CDR2 reads SYDVKM. V gave up 5 bases and J gave up 7 bases; unmatched junction bases: 6. CDR3 length: 13 residues. CDR3 sequence (DNA): TGTGCCAGCAGTCCCAGGGGACAGGTTGAAGCTTTCTTT. This translates into CASSPRGQVEAFF.

This clone was seen more than once but under ten times. DNA of the CDR3: TGTGCCAGCAGCTTAGCCGTGGTAGCGGGAGGGATCACAGATACGCAGTATTTT. Amino acids: CASSLAVVAGGITDTQYF. The chain links TRBV7-2 to TRBJ2-3, with 11 bases that match TRBD2. CDR3 length: 18 residues. V trimming: 0 bases; J trimming: 2 bases; junction bases outside the gene matches: 7. Germline CDR1 reads SGHTA; CDR2 reads FQGNSA.

V is TRBV27 and J is TRBJ2-7, with D perhaps TRBD1 (6 bases). CDR1 and CDR2 (germline): MNHEY, SMNVEV (reference sequence). This CDR3 has 14 amino acids. Between the trimmed V and J ends, which lost 5 bases and 2 bases, there was a span of 13 bases. This CDR3 reads CASSPGTHTYEQYF. The CDR3 DNA is TGTGCCAGCAGTCCCGGGACACATACCTACGAGCAGTACTTC.

The V and J genes are TRBV20-1 and TRBJ2-7, with no clear D. The V and J ends lost 7 bases and 0 bases respectively, with 7 bases between them. This CDR3 has 11 residues. CDR1 and CDR2 (germline): DFQATT, SNEGSKA (reference sequence). The CDR3 is CSGSNSYEQYF. Here the CDR3 DNA reads TGCAGTGGGAGCAACTCCTACGAGCAGTACTTC.

This clone has just one count. V is TRBV5-4 and J is TRBJ2-3, with TRBD2 matching over 10 bases. The junction had 4 bases not matched to a gene; V was cut back by 1 base and J by 2 bases. Per germline, CDR1 SGHNT and CDR2 YYREEE (reference sequence). The CDR3 is 16 residues long. Here the CDR3 DNA reads TGTGCCAGCAGCTTGAGGCTAGCGGGAGACACAGATACGCAGTATTTT. Translated, it gives CASSLRLAGDTDTQYF. Supplemented by reference TRBV5-4 and TRBJ2-3, the full variable domain reads ETGVTQSPTHLIKTRGQQVTLRCSSQSGHNTVSWYQQALGQGPQFIFQYYREEENGRGNFPPRFSGLQFPNYSSELNVNALELDDSALYLCASSLRLAGDTDTQYFGPGTRLTVL.

The genes are TRBV9 and TRBJ1-1; 9 positions agree with TRBD1. V lost 3 bases and J lost 0; bases outside the gene matches: 6. CDR3 length equals 16 residues. Germline loops: CDR1 SGDLS, CDR2 YYNGEE. The chain's CDR3 is CASSGGGTGMNTEAFF. CDR3 nucleotide sequence: TGTGCCAGCAGCGGGGGAGGGACAGGGATGAACACTGAAGCTTTCTTT.